Each of the 8 T cell receptor beta chains below was sequenced from the same sample in a study of Ad26.COV2.S vaccination and SARS-CoV-2 variants. Treatment denoted: 15 to 20 received Ad26.COV2.S at low or high dose, single or two shots; roughly five received placebo; per-sample allocation not given. Sampling was done on day 63 after the first vaccine or placebo injection. The repertoire was sequenced with immunoSEQ multiplex PCR; TCRdb's copy has only in-frame clones and lacks some. The sample holds fewer than 500,000 clones, roughly 91% seen once. The sequencing here drew on peripheral blood, taken in a trial of Ad26.COV2.S vaccine versus placebo. All receptors come from a person aged 18-60 years who received the Ad26.COV2.S COVID-19 vaccine or a placebo.

The rearrangement uses TRBV7-8 and TRBJ1-6; D possibly corresponds to TRBD1 (5 bases). There are 15 residues in the CDR3. CDR1 is SGHVS and CDR2 is FQNEAQ in the germline V gene. V shed 1 base and J shed 8 bases, with 12 bases lying between them. The CDR3 region has the DNA TGTGCCAGCAGCTTAGGGCTCAGGGTTGATTCACCCCTCCACTTT. Its protein product is CASSLGLRVDSPLHF.

The genes are TRBV28 and TRBJ2-2, with 9 positions matching TRBD2. The CDR3 length is 16 residues. Per germline, CDR1 MDHEN and CDR2 SYDVKM. V trimming: 4 bases; J trimming: 8 bases; junction bases outside the gene matches: 11. CDR3 in amino acids: CASSSLAGATEGELFF. The CDR3 DNA reads as TGTGCCAGCAGTTCGTTAGCGGGAGCGACAGAGGGGGAGCTGTTTTTT.

This rearrangement joins TRBV29-1 to TRBJ2-1; 8 nucleotides match TRBD2. The CDR3 consists of 11 residues. V lost 0 bases, J lost 12 bases, and 1 base stayed unmatched. Germline CDR1 reads SQVTM; CDR2 reads ANQGSEA. This chain's CDR3 is CSVEDRGGQFF. The CDR3 DNA sequence: TGCAGCGTTGAAGATCGGGGGGGGCAGTTCTTC.

The genes are TRBV28 and TRBJ2-5, with 10 bases fitting TRBD1. The CDR3 length is 16 residues. V shed 5 bases, J shed 0 bases, and the junction held 6 bases outside the gene matches. Per germline, CDR1 MDHEN and CDR2 SYDVKM. The CDR3 loop reads CASSTPDRGYQETQYF. CDR3 DNA: TGTGCCAGCAGTACTCCGGACAGGGGGTACCAAGAGACCCAGTACTTC. Full variable domain (remainder filled in from reference TRBV28 and TRBJ2-5): DVKVTQSSRYLVKRTGEKVFLECVQDMDHENMFWYRQDPGLGLRLIYFSYDVKMKEKGDIPEGYSVSREKKERFSLILESASTNQTSMYLCASSTPDRGYQETQYFGPGTRLLVL.

The chain combines TRBV14 with TRBJ2-2; D could derive from TRBD1 or TRBD2 (5 bases each). CDR1 is SGHDN and CDR2 is FVKESK in the germline V gene. V lost 4 bases, J lost 7 bases, and 16 bases lay in between. The CDR3 sequence is 15 residues long. The CDR3 sequence: CASSPIRLGVGELFF. CDR3 coding DNA: TGTGCCAGCAGCCCTATAAGGTTGGGGGTCGGGGAGCTGTTTTTT.

The rearrangement uses TRBV6-1 and TRBJ1-2, with TRBD1 as a possible D gene (6 bases). From germline, CDR1 is MNHNS and CDR2 SASEGT. V was cut by 2 bases and J by 6 bases, with 16 bases left in between. The CDR3 consists of 15 residues. The CDR3 loop reads CASSEQGKLVDGYTF. The CDR3 nucleotides read TGTGCCAGCAGTGAACAGGGGAAGCTAGTTGATGGCTACACCTTC.

This clone turned up a few times. The rearrangement links TRBV10-2 to TRBJ1-2; a weak D match, TRBD1 (5 bases). This CDR3 spans 13 amino acids. The V end lost 3 bases, the J end lost 8 bases, and 13 bases lay between the germline ends. CDR1 and CDR2 (germline): WSHSY, SAAADI. As DNA, the CDR3 is TGCGCCAGCAGTGAAAAGGGACTCGCCGGCTACACCTTC. It is translated as CASSEKGLAGYTF.

V is TRBV9 and J is TRBJ2-1, with 13 bases that match TRBD2. With V trimmed by 2 bases and J by 4 bases, 12 bases remained unmatched. The CDR3 is 19 amino acids. Looked up from germline, CDR1 is SGDLS and CDR2 is YYNGEE. Written as DNA, the CDR3 is TGTGCCAGCAGCGTCGGGCAAACACTAGCGGGAGGGATATACAATGAGCAGTTCTTC. Amino acids: CASSVGQTLAGGIYNEQFF. Variable domain in full (rest from reference TRBV9 and TRBJ2-1): DSGVTQTPKHLITATGQRVTLRCSPRSGDLSVYWYQQSLDQGLQFLIQYYNGEERAKGNILERFSAQQFPDLHSELNLSSLELGDSALYFCASSVGQTLAGGIYNEQFFGPGTRLTVL.